This TCR beta chain appears in the sequencing data of a study of shared T cell receptors in the human thymus. CDR3 size: 16 residues. The germline CDR1 and CDR2 sequences are SGHNT and YENEEA. V trimming: 2 bases; J trimming: 4 bases; junction bases outside the gene matches: 9. TCRdb's table, derived via immunoSEQ multiplex PCR, lists solely in-frame clones and lacks some. The table records some 700,000 clones, approximately 90% of them present only once. The sample was also reused in another study, on human thymus T cells. That report notes: Related work showed strongly overlapping thymic repertoires across unrelated individuals.

Sequences were obtained from thymocytes. The origin of this receptor is a boy less than two years old with a congenital heart defect. The chain links TRBV11-3 to TRBJ1-1; 8 bases agree with TRBD1. CDR3 sequence: CASSLPGHRGTTEAFF. The CDR3 nucleotides read TGTGCCAGCAGCTTACCCGGCCACAGGGGGACCACTGAAGCTTTCTTT.